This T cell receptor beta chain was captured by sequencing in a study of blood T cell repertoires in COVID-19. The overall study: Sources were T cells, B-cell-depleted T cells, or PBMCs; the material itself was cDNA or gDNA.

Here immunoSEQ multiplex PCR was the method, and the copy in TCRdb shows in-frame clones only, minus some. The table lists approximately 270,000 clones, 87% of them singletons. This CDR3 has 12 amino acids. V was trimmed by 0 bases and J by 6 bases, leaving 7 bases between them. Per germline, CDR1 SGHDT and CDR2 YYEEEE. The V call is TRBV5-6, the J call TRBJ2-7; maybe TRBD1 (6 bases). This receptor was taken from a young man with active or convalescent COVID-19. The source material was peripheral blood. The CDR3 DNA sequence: TGTGCCAGCAGCTTGGAAGGGGGCGAGCAGTACTTC. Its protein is CASSLEGGEQYF.